The present T cell receptor (beta chain) was sequenced within a study of the immune and genomic landscape of osteosarcoma. The assay was immunoSEQ multiplex PCR, and TCRdb's table has in-frame clones only and misses some. The table shows around 2,900 clones, with about three quarters occurring only once. The receptor was derived from a man aged 18-30 years with osteosarcoma. Sequencing used tumor tissue from a local recurrence in the femur.

The CDR3 bases are TGTGCCAGCAACCGAAGGGCGAGAGGCACTGAAGCTTTCTTT. Protein product: CASNRRARGTEAFF. The chain links TRBV28 to TRBJ1-1; the D is unclear. Per germline, CDR1 MDHEN and CDR2 SYDVKM. Trimming pared 7 bases from V and 4 bases from J, leaving 16 bases between. The CDR3 contains 14 residues.